This note documents a single T cell receptor beta chain sequence. What it recognizes is unknown. The record originates from a study of cytomegalovirus exposure and HLA in healthy donors. General study results and limits: In a later analysis, compared with equally common non-associated chains, HLA-associated beta chains were more expanded.

The study ran its PCR with 60 Vbeta and 13 Jbeta primers. TCRdb's copy holds only in-frame clones and misses some; the assay was immunoSEQ multiplex PCR. The repertoire includes some 100,000 clones, about three quarters of them detected once, and around an eighth sits in the top ten. Germline CDR1 is SGHTA and CDR2 is FQGNSA. This CDR3 comprises 15 residues. The chain couples TRBV7-2 to TRBJ2-5; unclear D gene. Near its end, the DNA agrees better with TRBJ2-7, so the J call may be wrong. The clonotype originates from a male donor in good health and CMV-seropositive. Specimen: PBMCs. CDR3 sequence reads: CASSLVSRNPYEQYF. The CDR3 nucleotides read TGTGCCAGCAGCTTAGTGTCCAGGAACCCCTACGAGCAGTACTTC.